Reported below is one T cell receptor beta chain. The antigen is not known. This sample stems from a study of cytomegalovirus exposure and HLA in healthy donors. Overall study findings and caveats: Presence/absence analyses rested on an assumption that sequencing depth was roughly uniform across donors.

Nominally healthy donors provided the samples, though records likely missed some immune exposures. It was with 60 Vbeta and 13 Jbeta primers that the PCR ran. TCRdb keeps only in-frame clones here, not all; method: immunoSEQ multiplex PCR. In the table there are some 180,000 clones, about 83% of which are singletons. The sample consisted of PBMCs. The receptor was isolated from a female donor in good health and CMV-seronegative.

In DNA, the CDR3 is TGTGCCAGCAGTTTAACAGGGTCGAACACTGAAGCTTTCTTT. It codes for CASSLTGSNTEAFF. V and J are TRBV27 and TRBJ1-1; D may be TRBD1 (6 bases). Germline V gene lookup returns CDR1 MNHEY and CDR2 SMNVEV (reference sequence). The V end was cut by 2 bases, the J end by 1 base, with 8 bases between. CDR3 length: 14 residues.